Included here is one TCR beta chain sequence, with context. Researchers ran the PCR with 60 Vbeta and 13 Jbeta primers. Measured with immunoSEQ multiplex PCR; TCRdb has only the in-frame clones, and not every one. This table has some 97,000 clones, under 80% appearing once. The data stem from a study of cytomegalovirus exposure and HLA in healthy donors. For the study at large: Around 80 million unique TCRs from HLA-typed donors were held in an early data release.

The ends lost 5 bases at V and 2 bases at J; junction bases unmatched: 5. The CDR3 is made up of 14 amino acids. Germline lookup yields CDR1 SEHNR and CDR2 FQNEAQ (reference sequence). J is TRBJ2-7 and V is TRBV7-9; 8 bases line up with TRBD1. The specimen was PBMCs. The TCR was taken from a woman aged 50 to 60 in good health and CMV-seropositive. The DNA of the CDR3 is TGTGCCAGCAGCCCGACAGGGGCAACCTACGAGCAGTACTTC. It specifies CASSPTGATYEQYF.